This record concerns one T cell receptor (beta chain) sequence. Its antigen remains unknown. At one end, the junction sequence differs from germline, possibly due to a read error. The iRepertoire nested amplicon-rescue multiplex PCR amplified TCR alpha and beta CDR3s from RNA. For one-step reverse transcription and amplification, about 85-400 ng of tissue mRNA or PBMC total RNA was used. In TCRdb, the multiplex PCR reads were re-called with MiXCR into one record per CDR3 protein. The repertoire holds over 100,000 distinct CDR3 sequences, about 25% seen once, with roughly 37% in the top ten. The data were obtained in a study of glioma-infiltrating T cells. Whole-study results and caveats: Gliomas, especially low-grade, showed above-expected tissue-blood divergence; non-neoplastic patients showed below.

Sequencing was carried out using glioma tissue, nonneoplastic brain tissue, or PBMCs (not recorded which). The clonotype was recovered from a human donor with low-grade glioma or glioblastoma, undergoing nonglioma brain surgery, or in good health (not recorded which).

The DNA for the CDR3 is TGTAGCGTGCGGGGGACTAGCGGGAGGTATGGGACAGATACGCAGTATTTT. This encodes CSVRGTSGRYGTDTQYF. This chain links TRBV29-1 with TRBJ2-3; 15 positions match TRBD2. This CDR3 contains 17 residues. Per the germline V gene, CDR1 is SQVTM and CDR2 is ANQGSEA.